Presented here are 21 T cell receptor beta chains from one specimen sequenced in a study of beta chain features in type 1 diabetes. Study findings and constraints: Shortening of TCRB CDR3s, moderate but significant, appeared in all four CD4+ subsets of Type 1 diabetes patients.

These receptors' antigens are unknown. Expressed TCRB transcripts got sequenced, as all isolated RNA was reverse transcribed. Assay: immunoSEQ multiplex PCR; the TCRdb copy retains only in-frame clones and omits some. The sample lists 640,000 or so clones; over 10% were seen once. The specimen was naive CD4+ T cells from blood. The receptors stem from a man aged 18 to 29 with type 1 diabetes.

V usage is TRBV21-1 and J usage is TRBJ1-2. TRBV21-1 is a documented pseudogene. The CDR3 covers 14 residues. The CDR3: CASSPRTENYGYTF. In nucleotides, the CDR3 is TGTGCCAGCAGCCCCAGGACCGAGAACTATGGCTACACCTTC.

This clone was seen only a few times. J is TRBJ2-1 and V is TRBV10-3; D gene unclear. This CDR3 contains 15 residues. V gave up 1 base and J gave up 2 bases, with 9 bases separating them. Germline CDR1 and CDR2: ENHRY and SYGVKD. In nucleotides, the CDR3 is TGTGCCATCAGTGAGTATCAGCTAGCCTACAATGAGCAGTTCTTC. Amino acids: CAISEYQLAYNEQFF.

The rearrangement joins TRBV5-1 to TRBJ2-7, with D tentatively TRBD1 or TRBD2 (5 bases each). Germline CDR1 SGHRS, CDR2 YFSETQ. The CDR3 spans 16 residues. V lost 3 bases and J lost 2, with 18 bases in between. The CDR3 coding sequence is TGCGCCAGCAGCTCCACCGGGACGTTCGGAACCTACGAGCAGTACTTC. Its protein is CASSSTGTFGTYEQYF.

A few counts support this clone. This chain links TRBV7-2 with TRBJ2-3; TRBD1 agrees at 7 bases. The CDR3 sequence is 15 residues long. V was pared by 5 bases and J by 4 bases, with 9 bases of the junction left unmatched. Germline assignment: CDR1 SGHTA and CDR2 FQGNSA. CDR3 nucleotide sequence: TGTGCCAGCAGCAGACAGACAGGGTTTGCAGATACGCAGTATTTT. Protein product: CASSRQTGFADTQYF.

In this sample, this clone turned up a few times. The chain carries TRBV7-9 and TRBJ2-2, with TRBD1 matching over 8 bases. In germline, CDR1 is SEHNR, CDR2 FQNEAQ (reference sequence). V lost 11 bases to trimming and J lost 0 bases; unmatched junction nucleotides: 11. The CDR3 runs to 16 residues. The CDR3 nucleotides read TGTGCCCAATCCCCAGGGGGCCAAACGAACACCGGGGAGCTGTTTTTT. Its translation is CAQSPGGQTNTGELFF.

This clone was counted only a few times. The chain recombines TRBV9 with TRBJ2-5; 7 bases fit TRBD2. The J segment lost 5 bases and the V segment lost 1 base, leaving 8 bases of the junction unmatched. This CDR3 has 15 amino acids. CDR1 SGDLS and CDR2 YYNGEE come from the germline V gene. The CDR3 region has the DNA TGTGCCAGCAGCGTACATTGGGAGGGCGGGGAGACCCAGTACTTC. This translates into CASSVHWEGGETQYF.

A few counts support this clone. J is TRBJ2-6 and V is TRBV6-1, with D possibly being TRBD1 (5 bases). This CDR3 comprises 20 residues. Trimming removed 3 bases at V and 0 bases at J, with 21 bases between. From germline, CDR1 is MNHNS and CDR2 SASEGT. The CDR3 is CASSDTPGPVGYSGANVLTF. The CDR3 DNA reads as TGTGCCAGCAGTGACACCCCAGGGCCCGTGGGGTACTCTGGGGCCAACGTCCTGACTTTC.

The rearrangement joins TRBV7-9 to TRBJ1-6, with 10 bases identical to TRBD1. The CDR3 runs 14 residues. Losses at the gene ends were 5 bases for V and 10 bases for J; bases not matched to a gene: 5. Germline CDR1 SEHNR, CDR2 FQNEAQ (reference sequence). The CDR3 loop reads CASSPGTGASPLHF. In DNA, the CDR3 is TGTGCCAGCAGCCCTGGGACAGGGGCCTCACCCCTCCACTTT. The variable domain in full, completed from reference TRBV7-9 and TRBJ1-6, reads DTGVSQNPRHKITKRGQNVTFRCDPISEHNRLYWYRQTLGQGPEFLTYFQNEAQLEKSRLLSDRFSAERPKGSFSTLEIQRTEQGDSAMYLCASSPGTGASPLHFGNGTRLTVT.

The chain links TRBV5-6 to TRBJ1-5; D is perhaps TRBD1 (6 bases). V was cut by 4 bases and J by 3 bases, with 11 bases left in between. The germline V gene has CDR1 SGHDT and CDR2 YYEEEE. This CDR3 contains 14 residues. CDR3 bases: TGTGCCAGCAGCCACGGACAGTACAATCAGCCCCAGCATTTT. This codes for CASSHGQYNQPQHF.

This chain connects TRBV29-1 to TRBJ1-2; D is unresolved. Trimming shortened V by 5 bases and J by 4 bases, and 14 bases separated the two germline ends. The CDR3 sequence is 13 residues long. Germline V gene sequence: CDR1 SQVTM, CDR2 ANQGSEA. As DNA, the CDR3 is TGCAGCGTTAATCCCGGTGGAAGCTATGGCTACACCTTC. This codes for CSVNPGGSYGYTF.

V usage is TRBV6-1 and J usage is TRBJ1-2; perhaps TRBD1 as D (5 bases). CDR3 length equals 13 residues. CDR1 is MNHNS, CDR2 SASEGT, per germline. V lost 7 bases to trimming and J lost 4 bases, with 13 bases between them. The CDR3 coding sequence is TGTGCCAGCACGGCAGGGATGGTCTATGGCTACACCTTC. Its translation: CASTAGMVYGYTF.

This rearrangement joins TRBV21-1 to TRBJ2-3; the D segment call TRBD2 is taken from the table without a DNA check. TRBV21-1 is labeled a pseudogene. The CDR3 covers 16 residues. CDR3 sequence: CASSAPSGGSTDTQYF. The CDR3 nucleotides are TGTGCCAGCAGCGCGCCTAGCGGGGGCTCCACAGATACGCAGTATTTT.

The CDR3 bases are TGTGCCAGCGGACTACAGGGTTCCGAGGAGCAGTACTTC. This encodes CASGLQGSEEQYF. The chain combines TRBV28 with TRBJ2-7; D may match TRBD1 or TRBD2 (6 bases each). This CDR3 has 13 residues. Looked up from germline, CDR1 is MDHEN and CDR2 is SYDVKM. The V end was cut by 8 bases, the J end by 7 bases, with 18 bases between. Based on the CDR3 plus reference TRBV28 and TRBJ2-7, the full variable domain is DVKVTQSSRYLVKRTGEKVFLECVQDMDHENMFWYRQDPGLGLRLIYFSYDVKMKEKGDIPEGYSVSREKKERFSLILESASTNQTSMYLCASGLQGSEEQYFGPGTRLTVT.

This clone came up a few times. The V call is TRBV9, the J call TRBJ2-6, with D unclear. CDR1 and CDR2 from the germline V gene are SGDLS and YYNGEE. V lost 5 bases and J 0 bases, leaving 15 bases between the germline ends. The CDR3 covers 17 residues. The CDR3 protein is CASSSGHSNSGANVLTF. The CDR3 DNA is TGTGCCAGCAGTAGTGGGCACAGCAACTCTGGGGCCAACGTCCTGACTTTC.

The chain links TRBV6-6 to TRBJ2-5, with D uncertain. The CDR3 is 13 residues long. Trimming shortened V by 11 bases and J by 5 bases, and 18 bases separated the two germline ends. The germline CDR1 and CDR2 sequences are MNHNY and SVGAGI (reference sequence). CDR3 residues: CARANSPSETQYF. The CDR3 bases are TGTGCCCGCGCGAACAGCCCTTCGGAGACCCAGTACTTC.

The rearrangement links TRBV9 to TRBJ2-4; D not resolved. The CDR3 sequence is 14 residues long. Germline values: CDR1 SGDLS, CDR2 YYNGEE. The V end lost 2 bases, the J end lost 9 bases, and 15 bases lay between the germline ends. The CDR3 DNA sequence: TGTGCCAGCAGCGTTTCTGAGAGGTACGGCATTCAGTACTTC. Its protein product is CASSVSERYGIQYF.

V and J are TRBV5-1 and TRBJ2-5; a weak D match, TRBD2 (6 bases). Trimming took 3 bases from V and 1 from J, leaving 10 bases between them. CDR1 and CDR2 (germline): SGHRS, YFSETQ. This CDR3 is 14 amino acids long. The CDR3 loop is CASSSGGVQETQYF. CDR3 DNA: TGCGCCAGCAGCTCGGGCGGGGTCCAAGAGACCCAGTACTTC.

This chain joins TRBV5-5 and TRBJ2-5, with 8 bases aligning to TRBD1. V lost 5 bases and J lost 5; bases outside the gene matches: 8. The CDR3 extends over 14 amino acids. In germline, CDR1 is SGHKS, CDR2 YYEKEE (reference sequence). CDR3 sequence (DNA): TGTGCCAGCAGTCCTCAGGGGGCCTGGGAGACCCAGTACTTC. Translating it yields CASSPQGAWETQYF.

This clone was found a few times. This sequence joins TRBV4-1 and TRBJ1-4; 10 nucleotides line up with TRBD1. CDR3 length: 16 amino acids. V shed 2 bases, J shed 5 bases, and the junction held 5 bases outside the gene matches. Per the germline V gene, CDR1 is MGHRA and CDR2 is YSYEKL. The CDR3 is CASSQYPGQGNEKLFF. As DNA, the CDR3 is TGCGCCAGCAGCCAATATCCGGGACAGGGGAATGAAAAACTGTTTTTT.

This sequence joins TRBV9 and TRBJ1-1; D gene uncertain. Between the trimmed V and J ends, which lost 3 bases and 6 bases, there was a span of 18 bases. This CDR3 has 15 amino acids. CDR1 SGDLS and CDR2 YYNGEE come from the germline V gene. The CDR3 DNA sequence: TGTGCCAGCAGCGCATCTCCCACTAACGGAGCTGAAGCTTTCTTT. Its translation is CASSASPTNGAEAFF.

CDR3 nucleotides: TGTGCCAGCAGCTCTGGCCGAGGAGCTTTCTTT. Translated, it gives CASSSGRGAFF. The gene calls are TRBV7-9 and TRBJ1-1; no firm D call. The germline V gene has CDR1 SEHNR and CDR2 FQNEAQ (reference sequence). The V end was cut by 4 bases, the J end by 10 bases, with 10 bases between. The CDR3 sequence is 11 residues long.